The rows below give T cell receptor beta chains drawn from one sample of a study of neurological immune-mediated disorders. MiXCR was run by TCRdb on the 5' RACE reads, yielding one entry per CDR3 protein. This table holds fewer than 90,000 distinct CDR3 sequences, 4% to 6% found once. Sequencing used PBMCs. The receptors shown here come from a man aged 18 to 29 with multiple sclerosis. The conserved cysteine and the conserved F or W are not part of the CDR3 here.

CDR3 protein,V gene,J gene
ASPEGAVTDTQY,TRBV6-1,TRBJ2-3
ASNPSGTSHEQY,TRBV7-8,TRBJ2-7
ASSSGQGVSSPLH,TRBV5-4,TRBJ1-6
ASSPGTRLNEQF,TRBV9,TRBJ2-1
ASSLWTVYEQY,TRBV28,TRBJ2-7
ASSRGLGHEQY,TRBV7-9,TRBJ2-7
ASSRTGVSYEQY,TRBV7-9,TRBJ2-7
ASSLTHRVEAGNTIY,TRBV4-2,TRBJ1-3
ASSSLGQGSSYEQY,TRBV12-3/TRBV12-4,TRBJ2-7
ASRPRDTGELF,TRBV6-5,TRBJ2-2
ASSLATLAGELF,TRBV7-2,TRBJ2-2
SAPRASGGAREQF,TRBV20-1,TRBJ2-1
ATSARLADDTQY,TRBV15,TRBJ2-3
ASSYDRGLGYT,TRBV6-5,TRBJ1-2
SASGSSYNEQF,TRBV20-1,TRBJ2-1
ASSFPGTKETQY,TRBV5-4,TRBJ2-5
ASSLMLAGRGRQF,TRBV5-1,TRBJ2-1